This paragraph reports one T cell receptor beta chain. Its target is unknown. V lost 3 bases and J 4 bases, leaving 10 bases between the germline ends. The CDR3 runs to 13 residues. In germline, CDR1 is SGHRS, CDR2 YFSETQ. Assaying covered approximately 100,000 TCR templates per sample. The repertoire was sequenced with immunoSEQ multiplex PCR; TCRdb's copy has only in-frame clones and lacks some. In the table there are approximately 82,000 clones, approximately 90% of which are singletons. The entry originates in a study of siplizumab effects on memory and regulatory T cells. Broader study findings: Alloreactive sequences that could be traced to unstimulated CD4+ memory cells showed a significant reduction under siplizumab. The alloresponse seemed to draw substantially on naive T cells, which appeared more diverse than memory cells. On average, about 69% of mappable alloreactive CD4+ clones were Treg-derived under siplizumab, against 25% to 30% in controls.

Input material: Tregs sorted from blood. The rearrangement uses TRBV5-1 and TRBJ1-2; no reliable D call. This clonotype originated in a human donor in good health. CDR3 coding DNA: TGCGCCAGCAGCTCCACAACTCCCTATGGCTACACCTTC. Protein product: CASSSTTPYGYTF.